These T cell receptor beta chains were read from a single sample in a study of blood T cell repertoires in COVID-19. Sequenced by immunoSEQ multiplex PCR; TCRdb stores in-frame clones only, minus some. The table records about 50,000 clones, around 88% of them present only once. Sample: peripheral blood. The receptors stem from a woman aged 80 or older with acute or convalescent COVID-19. The CDR3 runs from the conserved cysteine through the conserved F or W. Each record gives: J gene, V gene, clone size, D gene, CDR3 protein, CDR3 DNA. D genes are given only for firm matches. Size is omitted from some rows. Given values are once, few, many or a class for expanded clones.

J: TRBJ1-1
V: TRBV11-2
size: NA
D: TRBD1
CDR3: CASSLRDRGTEAFF
DNA: TGTGCCAGCAGCTTAAGGGACAGGGGAACTGAAGCTTTCTTT

J: TRBJ2-1
V: TRBV6-1
size: NA
D: NA
CDR3: CASSEVGGNEQFF
DNA: TGTGCCAGCAGTGAAGTCGGTGGCAATGAGCAGTTCTTC

J: TRBJ1-5
V: TRBV4-1
size: NA
D: NA
CDR3: CASSQGQSSREPQHF
DNA: TGCGCCAGCAGCCAAGGACAGTCCAGTAGGGAGCCCCAGCATTTT

J: TRBJ1-4
V: TRBV15
size: NA
D: TRBD1
CDR3: CAASRGSNEKLFF
DNA: TGTGCCGCCTCCAGGGGGTCTAATGAAAAACTGTTTTTT

J: TRBJ1-1
V: TRBV24-1
size: NA
D: NA
CDR3: CATSDLTHISPSAFF
DNA: TGTGCCACCAGTGATTTAACACACATATCCCCATCAGCTTTCTTT

J: TRBJ1-3
V: TRBV29-1
size: once
D: TRBD1
CDR3: CSGRTGGGNTIYF
DNA: TGCAGCGGAAGGACAGGGGGTGGAAACACCATATATTTT

J: TRBJ2-3
V: TRBV12-3/TRBV12-4
size: NA
D: NA
CDR3: CASSPGTDTQYF
DNA: TGTGCCAGCAGTCCCGGCACAGATACGCAGTATTTT

J: TRBJ1-6
V: TRBV2
size: NA
D: NA
CDR3: CASSPLLVRVSSSSYNSPLHF
DNA: TGTGCCAGCAGTCCCCTTTTGGTGAGGGTTTCTTCCAGCTCCTATAATTCACCCCTCCACTTT

J: TRBJ1-6
V: TRBV14
size: once
D: NA
CDR3: CASSQDLTGSPLHF
DNA: TGTGCCAGCAGCCAAGATCTTACGGGTTCACCCCTCCACTTT

J: TRBJ2-1
V: TRBV5-1
size: NA
D: NA
CDR3: CASSKLGQHDNEQFF
DNA: TGCGCCAGCAGTAAGCTGGGGCAACACGACAATGAGCAGTTCTTC

J: TRBJ1-3
V: TRBV28
size: NA
D: NA
CDR3: CASSSTGRAQHF
DNA: TGTGCCAGCAGCTCTACGGGGAGGGCCCAACATTTT

J: TRBJ2-7
V: TRBV7-9
size: NA
D: NA
CDR3: CASARRPNPYEQYF
DNA: TGTGCCAGCGCGAGGCGCCCCAACCCCTACGAGCAGTACTTC

J: TRBJ1-3
V: TRBV7-9
size: once
D: NA
CDR3: CASSKSGGNTIYF
DNA: TGTGCCAGCAGTAAGTCAGGTGGAAACACCATATATTTT

J: TRBJ2-3
V: TRBV19
size: NA
D: TRBD2
CDR3: CASSYLGRGGPGADTQYF
DNA: TGTGCCAGTAGTTATTTGGGCCGGGGGGGCCCGGGGGCAGATACGCAGTATTTT

J: TRBJ1-2
V: TRBV29-1
size: NA
D: TRBD1
CDR3: CSVRPFTGGDYGYTF
DNA: TGCAGCGTTCGACCTTTTACAGGGGGCGACTATGGCTACACCTTC

J: TRBJ2-7
V: TRBV3-1/TRBV3-2
size: once
D: TRBD1
CDR3: CASSQGGTGLYEQYF
DNA: TGTGCCAGCAGCCAAGGGGGGACAGGACTCTACGAGCAGTACTTC

J: TRBJ1-1
V: TRBV7-2
size: once
D: NA
CDR3: CASSSRDGRGWAEAFF
DNA: TGTGCCAGCAGCTCCCGGGACGGTAGGGGGTGGGCTGAAGCTTTCTTT

J: TRBJ2-2
V: TRBV3-1/TRBV3-2
size: NA
D: TRBD1
CDR3: CASSQKGQGNTGELFF
DNA: TGTGCCAGCAGCCAAAAGGGACAGGGGAACACCGGGGAGCTGTTTTTT

J: TRBJ1-4
V: TRBV27
size: NA
D: TRBD1
CDR3: CASSLFGTGLEKLFF
DNA: TGTGCCAGCAGTTTATTCGGGACAGGCCTCGAAAAACTGTTTTTT

J: TRBJ2-7
V: TRBV3-1/TRBV3-2
size: NA
D: NA
CDR3: CASSQPGYEQYF
DNA: TGTGCCAGCAGCCAACCAGGCTACGAGCAGTACTTC

J: TRBJ1-4
V: TRBV7-6
size: NA
D: TRBD1
CDR3: CASSDRDSNEKLFF
DNA: TGTGCCAGCAGCGACCGGGACAGTAATGAAAAACTGTTTTTT

J: TRBJ1-2
V: TRBV9
size: few
D: TRBD1
CDR3: CASSGTGGNYGYTF
DNA: TGTGCCAGCAGCGGTACAGGGGGGAACTATGGCTACACCTTC

J: TRBJ1-4
V: TRBV19
size: NA
D: NA
CDR3: CASRREGQSFNEKLFF
DNA: TGTGCCAGTAGGAGAGAAGGACAGTCTTTTAATGAAAAACTGTTTTTT

J: TRBJ2-3
V: TRBV20-1
size: NA
D: NA
CDR3: CSVEGLDTQYF
DNA: TGCAGTGTCGAGGGACTTGATACGCAGTATTTT

J: TRBJ1-5
V: TRBV19
size: NA
D: TRBD1
CDR3: CASSKGQGHQPQHF
DNA: TGTGCCAGTAGTAAAGGACAGGGACATCAGCCCCAGCATTTT

J: TRBJ2-5
V: TRBV3-1/TRBV3-2
size: NA
D: TRBD2
CDR3: CASSQGLSGTSLETQYF
DNA: TGTGCCAGCAGCCAAGGGCTTTCCGGGACTAGCCTTGAGACCCAGTACTTC

J: TRBJ2-5
V: TRBV2
size: NA
D: TRBD2
CDR3: CASKREGETQYF
DNA: TGTGCCAGCAAAAGGGAGGGGGAGACCCAGTACTTC

J: TRBJ1-1
V: TRBV5-6
size: NA
D: TRBD1
CDR3: CASSRDRANTEAFF
DNA: TGTGCCAGCAGCCGAGACAGGGCGAACACTGAAGCTTTCTTT

J: TRBJ2-1
V: TRBV18
size: NA
D: NA
CDR3: CASSPEGLSYNEQFF
DNA: TGTGCCAGCTCACCTGAGGGCCTCTCCTACAATGAGCAGTTCTTC